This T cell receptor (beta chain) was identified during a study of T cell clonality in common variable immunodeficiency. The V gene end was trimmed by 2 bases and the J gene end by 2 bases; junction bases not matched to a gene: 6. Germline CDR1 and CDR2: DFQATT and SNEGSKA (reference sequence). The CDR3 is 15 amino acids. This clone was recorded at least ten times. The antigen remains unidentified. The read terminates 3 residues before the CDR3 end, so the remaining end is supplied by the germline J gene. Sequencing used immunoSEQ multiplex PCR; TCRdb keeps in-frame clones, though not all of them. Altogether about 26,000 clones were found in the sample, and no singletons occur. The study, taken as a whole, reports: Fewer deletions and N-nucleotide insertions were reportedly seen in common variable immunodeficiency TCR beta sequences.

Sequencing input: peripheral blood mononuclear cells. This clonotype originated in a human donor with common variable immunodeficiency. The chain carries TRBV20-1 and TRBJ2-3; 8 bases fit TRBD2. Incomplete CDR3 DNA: TGCAGTGCTAGATGGCGGGGGGTCAACACAGATACG. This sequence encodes CSARWRGVNTDT. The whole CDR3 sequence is CSARWRGVNTDTQYF.